This T cell receptor (beta chain) is from a study of blood T cells in healthy people across ages. A second PCR of 7 to 11 cycles used a sample-barcoded 5' primer and a J-beta primer mix. TCRdb reanalysed the 5' RACE reads using MiXCR and keeps one entry per CDR3 protein. The table has about 680,000 distinct CDR3 sequences, about 52% seen once. Donors gave roughly 10 milliliters of peripheral blood apiece. The CDR3 length is 15 residues. Germline CDR1 reads SGDLS; CDR2 reads YYNGEE. The chain has TRBV9 and TRBJ2-1; D gene ambiguous. The J call is in doubt because the DNA end fits TRBJ2-7 better. The specimen sequenced was blood. This sequence originates from a woman aged 55 to 70 in good health. CDR3 residues: CASSGLGASYNEQYF. The CDR3 coding sequence is TGTGCCAGCAGCGGCCTTGGCGCGTCCTACAATGAGCAGTACTTC.